This T cell receptor beta chain appears in the sequencing data of a study of blood T cell repertoires in COVID-19. Germline V gene lookup returns CDR1 MNHNS and CDR2 SASEGT. The CDR3 consists of 14 residues. Between the trimmed V and J ends, which lost 2 bases and 4 bases, there was a span of 10 bases. Sequencing was performed with immunoSEQ multiplex PCR; in TCRdb, only in-frame clones are kept and a portion is missing. The table has approximately 90,000 clones, 70% to 90% seen once. The specimen sequenced was peripheral blood. This clonotype was obtained from a human donor with acute or convalescent COVID-19. The donor label of this sample is uncertain. The chain couples TRBV6-1 to TRBJ2-3; D is perhaps TRBD1 (7 bases). CDR3 loop: CASSEQGEADTQYF. The CDR3 DNA is TGTGCCAGCAGTGAACAGGGGGAGGCAGATACGCAGTATTTT.